The rows below give T cell receptor beta chains drawn from one sample of a study of T cell responses to AZD1222 COVID-19 vaccine. Only in-frame clones appear in the TCRdb table, and some are missing; sequencing was by immunoSEQ multiplex PCR. The data show about 200,000 clones, over 80% seen once. The sequencing here drew on peripheral blood, taken on day 0 of AZD1222 vaccination. Source of these receptors: an adult in good health. The CDR3 runs from the conserved cysteine through the conserved F or W. A D gene is named only where the DNA matches it firmly. Clone size is not always given. Where it is, it says once, few, many or a class for expanded clones.

d_call	clone_size	v_call	j_call	cdr3_length	cdr3_nt	cdr3_aa
NA	NA	TRBV7-8	TRBJ2-1	15	TGTGCCAGCAGCCTCGGGGGGCCAATCTACAATGAGCAGTTCTTC	CASSLGGPIYNEQFF
TRBD1	NA	TRBV28	TRBJ1-1	14	TGTGCCAGCCGGCCCGGACAGGGAGGCACTGAAGCTTTCTTT	CASRPGQGGTEAFF
TRBD1	NA	TRBV19	TRBJ1-6	15	TGTGCCAGTAGTGACAGGGGGCGCCTCAATTCACCCCTCCACTTT	CASSDRGRLNSPLHF
NA	NA	TRBV3-1/TRBV3-2	TRBJ1-2	14	TGTGCCAGCAGCCAAGGGAACAGGGAATATGGCTACACCTTC	CASSQGNREYGYTF
TRBD2	NA	TRBV5-1	TRBJ2-5	16	TGCGCCAGCAGCTTGGAGGGGGGACTAGGAAAGGAGACCCAGTACTTC	CASSLEGGLGKETQYF
TRBD1	few	TRBV30	TRBJ2-7	16	TGTGCCTGGAACCTCAGGGGGCGGCCCAACTCCTACGAGCAGTACTTC	CAWNLRGRPNSYEQYF
TRBD2	NA	TRBV5-1	TRBJ2-3	16	TGCGCCAGCAGCGTCGGGACTAGCGGCGACACAGATACGCAGTATTTT	CASSVGTSGDTDTQYF
NA	NA	TRBV5-5	TRBJ1-3	13	TGTGCCAGCAGCCCAGGGTCCGGAAACACCATATATTTT	CASSPGSGNTIYF
NA	NA	TRBV30	TRBJ1-1	15	TGTGCCTGGAATGTACCCCCAGGTATGAACACTGAAGCTTTCTTT	CAWNVPPGMNTEAFF
TRBD1	once	TRBV7-3	TRBJ1-1	15	TGTGCCAGCAGCTTAGGGACAGGGGGCTTCACTGAAGCTTTCTTT	CASSLGTGGFTEAFF
NA	NA	TRBV14	TRBJ1-3	18	TGTGCCAGCAGCCAAGAGTTTCGGGCGAAGGGCTCTGGAAACACCATATATTTT	CASSQEFRAKGSGNTIYF
NA	NA	TRBV2	TRBJ1-5	14	TGTGCCAGCAGGTCGCATCCGAGCAATCAGCCCCAGCATTTT	CASRSHPSNQPQHF
NA	NA	TRBV29-1	TRBJ2-2	12	TGCAGCGTTGCCAGGTTTACCGGGGAGCTGTTTTTT	CSVARFTGELFF
NA	NA	TRBV25-1	TRBJ1-2	12	TGTGCCAGCGGGTCGACAAGATATGGCTACACCTTC	CASGSTRYGYTF
NA	NA	TRBV30	TRBJ2-1	14	TGTGCCTGGAGTAGGCGCGGTTCAGGGGATGAGCAGTTCTTC	CAWSRRGSGDEQFF
NA	NA	TRBV29-1	TRBJ2-7	12	TGCAGCGTTGAAGTAAGGTCACACGAGCAGTACTTC	CSVEVRSHEQYF
NA	NA	TRBV2	TRBJ2-3	11	TGTGCCAGCAGTCCCGGTCCTACGCAGTATTTT	CASSPGPTQYF
NA	NA	TRBV7-6	TRBJ2-5	15	TGTGCCAGCAGCTTATCGGTGGGGTACCAAGAGACCCAGTACTTC	CASSLSVGYQETQYF
NA	once	TRBV30	TRBJ1-1	14	TGTGCCTGGATGGGGGGGGCCGTGAACACTGAAGCTTTCTTT	CAWMGGAVNTEAFF
NA	once	TRBV2	TRBJ1-5	14	TGTGCCAGCAGTTCAGATAATAGCAATCAGCCCCAGCATTTT	CASSSDNSNQPQHF
TRBD2	NA	TRBV19	TRBJ2-4	16	TGTGCCAGTAGTATGGGACTAGCGTTAGCCAAAAACATTCAGTACTTC	CASSMGLALAKNIQYF
NA	NA	TRBV5-6	TRBJ2-2	16	TGTGCCAGCAGCTTGGTAGGGGCGACGAACACCGGGGAGCTGTTTTTT	CASSLVGATNTGELFF
NA	NA	TRBV2	TRBJ2-4	12	TGTGCCAGGAGGGACCTCGGGAACATTCAGTACTTC	CARRDLGNIQYF
NA	NA	TRBV14	TRBJ2-5	14	TGTGCCAGCAGCTGGGGGCAGGGAGGCGAGACCCAGTACTTC	CASSWGQGGETQYF
TRBD1	NA	TRBV18	TRBJ1-5	15	TGTGCCAGCTCAGCGACAGGGGGCGAATTTCTGTCCCAGCATTTT	CASSATGGEFLSQHF
NA	NA	TRBV5-1	TRBJ2-1	16	TGCGCCAGCATGCCCCCCGAGAAGGGTACATGGAATGAGCAGTTCTTC	CASMPPEKGTWNEQFF
TRBD1	NA	TRBV6-5	TRBJ1-6	14	TGTGCCACCCAACCGGGACAGAGCATTTCACCCCTCCACTTT	CATQPGQSISPLHF
NA	NA	TRBV6-2/TRBV6-3	TRBJ2-2	13	TGTGCCAGCAGTTATGAGGACACCGGGGAGCTGTTTTTT	CASSYEDTGELFF
NA	NA	TRBV7-6	TRBJ2-7	15	TGTGCCAGCAGCTTAGATGCAGAGGGGGATTACGAGCAGTACTTC	CASSLDAEGDYEQYF
NA	NA	TRBV2	TRBJ1-1	12	TGTGCCAGCACCGCGGGGGCCACTGAAGCTTTCTTT	CASTAGATEAFF
NA	NA	TRBV5-1	TRBJ1-1	14	TGCGCCAGCAGCTTAGACAGCCTGAACACTGAAGCTTTCTTT	CASSLDSLNTEAFF
NA	NA	TRBV3-1/TRBV3-2	TRBJ2-7	11	TGTGCCAGCAGCCAGGGGTATGAGCAGTACTTC	CASSQGYEQYF
TRBD1	NA	TRBV28	TRBJ1-1	11	TGTGCCAGCAGTTTAGGACAGGGGGCTTTCTTT	CASSLGQGAFF
TRBD1	NA	TRBV30	TRBJ1-2	14	TGTGCCGGACGGAACAGGGGGGGCGCGTATGGCTACACCTTC	CAGRNRGGAYGYTF
NA	NA	TRBV5-1	TRBJ1-4	15	TGCGCCAGCAGCTTGACGGCGGACCTTAGAGAAAAACTGTTTTTT	CASSLTADLREKLFF
NA	once	TRBV6-4	TRBJ2-3	20	TGTGCCAGCGGACTTGACTTGGGTGGCGGGGGCCCCTGCTACACAGATACGCAGTATTTT	CASGLDLGGGGPCYTDTQYF
NA	NA	TRBV5-4	TRBJ1-1	14	TGTGCCAGCAGCTTGGCCACCGGAATCGGGGGCGCTTTCTTT	CASSLATGIGGAFF
TRBD1	NA	TRBV2	TRBJ1-1	17	TGTGCCAGCAGCCTGACAGGGGGTATGACAGTGAACACTGAAGCTTTCTTT	CASSLTGGMTVNTEAFF
NA	NA	TRBV28	TRBJ1-1	11	TGTGCCAGCAGGACGGTGATTGAAGCTTTCTTT	CASRTVIEAFF
TRBD1	NA	TRBV28	TRBJ2-7	13	TGTGCCAGCGGGACAGGGGTGCCCTACGAGCAGTACTTC	CASGTGVPYEQYF
NA	NA	TRBV21-1	TRBJ2-5	18	TGTGCCAGCAGCACTCAACCATACGCCGGGACTAGGAGTGAGACCCAGTACTTC	CASSTQPYAGTRSETQYF